This T cell receptor beta chain was captured in a study of blood T cells in healthy people across ages (dated by TCRdb to about 2015). About the study as a whole: In model experiments, roughly one uniquely barcoded TCR beta cDNA molecule per two T cells was captured by template switching. Age-related changes in TCR beta repertoire diversity were measured in the study by deep sequencing normalized with unique cDNA molecular identifiers. Four age groups were formed from the donors: young (average about 16 years), middle-aged (around 37), aged (about 62) and long-lived (around 82). Two additional independent replicas of 1 million unique cDNA reads from the same blood draw were analyzed for two donors (one aged 18 to 30 and one aged 80 or older).

Beyond this particular receptor, the publication reports: As age increased, observed TCR beta diversity per million T cells dropped in a roughly linear way, and a significant reduction was already evident by age 40. There was a strong correlation between observed TCR beta diversity and the percentage of naive T cells measured by flow cytometry. Bulk unsorted PBMC profiling prevented conclusive comparison of naive and antigen-experienced compartments. Estimates of total diversity from one million sequenced T cells were regarded as lower bounds and underestimates. The CMV infection status of donors was not known, potentially confounding age-related changes in expanded clonotypes. The long-lived group showed more naive CD4+ T cells, fewer expanded clones and increased TCR diversity than the aged group, suggesting age selection.

This clonotype was found a few times. This clone's antigen is unknown. No clone much larger than this one lies a single base away; base qualities are absent. The library was prepared using 5' RACE. These reads were obtained on an Illumina HiSeq 2500. The second PCR ran for about 7 to 11 cycles and used a J-beta primer mix along with a sample-barcoded 5' primer. Each TCR beta cDNA molecule received a unique molecular identifier from a template-switch 5' adaptor carrying 12 random nucleotides. Each sample yielded at least 3 million CDR3-containing paired-end reads. First-strand cDNA was synthesized from all RNA with the Mint cDNA synthesis kit, primed by a TRBC-specific oligonucleotide. All cDNA was treated with uracil-DNA glycosylase and then went through a first 18-cycle PCR with the universal primers M1SS and BC2_uni_R. The original pipeline was this. For normalization, 1 million high-quality reads, each with a distinct molecular identifier, were randomly selected from each sample. Instead of being binned into consensus sequences, reads with shared molecular identifiers were discarded. MiTCR, with a Q25 quality threshold and the strictest error-elimination algorithm, was used for CDR3 identification, clonotype clustering and error correction. A nonparametric unseen species model using Euler transformation provided a lower-bound estimate of total TCR beta diversity. Using fastp at Q25 and MiXCR, TCRdb reprocessed the public reads and kept productive beta chains. Every entry covers one CDR3 protein and lists the most common genes and DNA from its rows. These V and J calls are TCRdb output, not the study's own analysis. A total of over 500,000 distinct CDR3 sequences appear in this sample, about 27% of them only once. Of the sample, roughly 3.5% is held by the ten largest clones.

The donors were 40 or so Caucasian individuals from Russia, aged 6 to 90 years, who were systemically healthy. Each donor gave about 10 milliliters of peripheral blood, drawn into EDTA-treated Vacutainer tubes. Ficoll-Paque density-gradient centrifugation was used to isolate PBMCs, with at least 6 million obtained per sample. Total RNA, at least 6 micrograms per sample, was extracted from PBMCs with Trizol reagent. For every donor, an aliquot of PBMCs went through flow cytometry to measure the percentages of naive CD45RAhigh/CD27high T cells. CDR1 is given as SGHAT and CDR2 as FQNNGV, both from the germline V gene. The CDR3 holds 13 amino acids from the cysteine to the phenylalanine. The DNA shown is the 39-base CDR3, in frame from base 1. V is shortened by 3 bases, J by 2 bases, and the region joining them spans 6 bases. Separately, the same data were catalogued under a study of T cells of mothers and their children. In that second paper, the authors write: The donors were nine systemically healthy Caucasian individuals, made up of three mothers and their six children. cDNA synthesis used all of the extracted RNA, with 1.5 ug of RNA in each 15 ul reaction. In the second PCR, the M1S primer introduced both the sample barcodes and 2-4 random nucleotides. Over 10 million TCR beta CDR3 reads came from each mother, compared with some 3 million reads from each child. In both related and unrelated pairs, thymic selection shapes the output of TCR recombination in a similar way, with inherited differences having only a minor effect. Normalized repertoire overlap in related mother-child pairs was always slightly higher than in unrelated mother-child pairs, but the difference was never significant. No persistent microchimeric T cell clones were detected, at a sensitivity of roughly 99 clones per million clonotypes. Deep NGS was used in the study to compare the TCR beta repertoires of mothers and children and to look for features that separate related mother-child pairs from unrelated individuals. On average, the children were roughly 11 +/- 4 years old, while the mothers were about 37 +/- 4 years old. After adapter ligation was performed with NEBNext reagents, the libraries were sequenced on an Illumina HiSeq 2000 with 100+100 nt paired-end reads. To prevent cross-contamination, the mother and child libraries were prepared a month apart and were sequenced in separate runs. For each donor, somewhere between roughly 500,000 and 2,100,000 distinct TCR beta clonotypes were identified. Naive TCR beta clonotypes were estimated from low-frequency clonotypes matched to each donor's FACS-determined naive share, without sorting.

Sequencing input: blood. The sequence derives from a boy under 10 years old in good health. The chain was built from TRBV11-2 and TRBJ2-3; the D gene lacks a confident call. The sequenced DNA is TGTGCCAGCAGCTTTTGGGACACAGATACGCAGTATTTT. This codes for CASSFWDTDTQYF.